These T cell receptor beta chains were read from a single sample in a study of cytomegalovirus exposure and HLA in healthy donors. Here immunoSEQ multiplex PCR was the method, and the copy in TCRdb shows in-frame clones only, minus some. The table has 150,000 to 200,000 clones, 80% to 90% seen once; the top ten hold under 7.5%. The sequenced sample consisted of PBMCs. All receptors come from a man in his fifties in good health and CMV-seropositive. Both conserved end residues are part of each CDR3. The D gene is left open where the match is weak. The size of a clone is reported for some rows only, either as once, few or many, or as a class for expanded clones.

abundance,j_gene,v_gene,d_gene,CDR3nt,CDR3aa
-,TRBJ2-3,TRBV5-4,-,TGTGCCAGCAGCTTTGAACGGGGAGATACGCAGTATTTT,CASSFERGDTQYF
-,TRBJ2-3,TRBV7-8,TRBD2,TGTGCCAGCAGCTCACTACTAGCGGGGGGTGCAGATACGCAGTATTTT,CASSSLLAGGADTQYF
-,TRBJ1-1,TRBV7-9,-,TGTGCCAGCAGCTTGCCAGGGGTAGGAACTGAAGCTTTCTTT,CASSLPGVGTEAFF
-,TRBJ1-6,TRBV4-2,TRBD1,TGTGCCAGCAGCCTGACAGGGGGCTCACGGAATTCACCCCTCCACTTT,CASSLTGGSRNSPLHF
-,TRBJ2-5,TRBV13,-,TGTGCCAGCAGCTATTCATTGGAGACCCAGTACTTC,CASSYSLETQYF
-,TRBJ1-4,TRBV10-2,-,TGCGCCAGCAGTGCAGGTTCGGTAGAAAAACTGTTTTTT,CASSAGSVEKLFF
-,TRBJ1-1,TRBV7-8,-,TGTGCCAGCAGCTTAGGGCGGGGGGCGAACACTGAAGCTTTCTTT,CASSLGRGANTEAFF
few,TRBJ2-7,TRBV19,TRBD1,TGTGCCAGTAGGGGGACAGCGACGTCCTCTCGGGAGCAGTACTTC,CASRGTATSSREQYF
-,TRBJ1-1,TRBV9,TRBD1,TGTGCCAGCAGCCCGGGACAGATGAACACTGAAGCTTTCTTT,CASSPGQMNTEAFF
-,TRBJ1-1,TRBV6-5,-,TGTGCCAGTAAGGGTTCGGACATCACTGAAGCTTTCTTT,CASKGSDITEAFF
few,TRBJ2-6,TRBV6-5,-,TGTGCCAGCGGTAAAGGGGGATCTGGGGCCAACGTCCTGACTTTC,CASGKGGSGANVLTF
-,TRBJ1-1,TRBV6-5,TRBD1,TGTGCCAGCAGTGCCCAACAGGGGGCTGCTGAAGCTTTCTTT,CASSAQQGAAEAFF
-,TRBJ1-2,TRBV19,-,TGTGCCAGTAGTCGTGGGGCAGGGATCAATGGCTACACCTTC,CASSRGAGINGYTF
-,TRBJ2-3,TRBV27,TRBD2,TGTGCCAGCAGTCCTACAGCGGGAGTAGGCCCAGATACGCAGTATTTT,CASSPTAGVGPDTQYF
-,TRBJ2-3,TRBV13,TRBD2,TGTGCCAGCAGCTTGACCGGACTAGCGGGAGACTTTCCCCACACAGATACGCAGTATTTT,CASSLTGLAGDFPHTDTQYF
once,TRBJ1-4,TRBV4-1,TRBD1,TGCGCCAGCAGCCACCCACCGGGGGACAGATCTAATGAAAAACTGTTTTTT,CASSHPPGDRSNEKLFF
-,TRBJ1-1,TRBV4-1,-,TGCGCCAGCAGCCAAGGAGGGATGAACACTGAAGCTTTCTTT,CASSQGGMNTEAFF
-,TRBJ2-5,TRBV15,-,TGTGCCACCAGCTTTAGGAGGGATCAAGAGACCCAGTACTTC,CATSFRRDQETQYF
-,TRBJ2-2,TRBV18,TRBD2,TGTGCCAGCTGGCCGGGACTAGCAACCGGGGAGCTGTTTTTT,CASWPGLATGELFF
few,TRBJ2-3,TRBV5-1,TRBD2,TGCGCCAGCAGCTTGGCGGGAGGGGCTTATGATACGCAGTATTTT,CASSLAGGAYDTQYF
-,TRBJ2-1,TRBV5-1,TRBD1,TGCGCCAGCAGCATAGGACAGGGAGTAGGTGAGCAGTTCTTC,CASSIGQGVGEQFF
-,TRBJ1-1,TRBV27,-,TGTGCCAGCAGGGCCAACCTCGGGACTGAAGCTTTCTTT,CASRANLGTEAFF
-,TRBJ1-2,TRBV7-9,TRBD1,TGTGCCAGCAGCTTCCCGGGACAGGGAAACTATGGCTACACCTTC,CASSFPGQGNYGYTF
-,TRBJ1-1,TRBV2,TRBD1,TGTGCCAGCAGCACACAGGGGACAGCTGAAGCTTTCTTT,CASSTQGTAEAFF
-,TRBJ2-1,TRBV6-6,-,TGTGCCAGCAGCGTTGACTTCAATGAGCAGTTCTTC,CASSVDFNEQFF
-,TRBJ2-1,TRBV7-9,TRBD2,TGTGCCAGCAGCTCAAGTGGCGGGGGGGCCTCCTTCTACAATGAGCAGTTCTTC,CASSSSGGGASFYNEQFF